These 20 T cell receptor beta chains were all obtained from the same sample, sequenced in a study of blood T cell repertoires in COVID-19. Profiled with immunoSEQ multiplex PCR; TCRdb holds only in-frame clones, not every one. Here the sample spans approximately 250,000 clones, around 84% being singletons. The sequencing input was peripheral blood. These receptors came from a woman between 35 and 50 years old who had recovered from COVID-19.

V gene TRBV4-3 combines with J gene TRBJ2-3; possible D gene TRBD2, 6 bases. V lost 4 bases, J lost 4 bases, and 12 bases lay in between. This CDR3 spans 14 amino acids. Germline values: CDR1 LGHNA, CDR2 YSLEER. The CDR3 protein is CASSRQTSADTQYF. The CDR3 coding sequence is TGCGCCAGCAGCCGACAGACTAGTGCAGATACGCAGTATTTT.

This clone occurred once. This sequence joins TRBV14 and TRBJ2-5; no definite D call. Per the germline V gene, CDR1 is SGHDN and CDR2 is FVKESK. CDR3 length equals 15 residues. V lost 4 bases, J lost 5 bases, and 17 bases lay in between. As DNA, the CDR3 is TGTGCCAGCAGCCTAAACTTATACTCTCGGGAGACCCAGTACTTC. Translation: CASSLNLYSRETQYF.

CDR3 DNA: TGTGCCAGCAGTTACGGCTTAACCACCGGGGAGCTGTTTTTT. The encoded protein is CASSYGLTTGELFF. This chain uses TRBV6-6 with TRBJ2-2; D unclear. This CDR3 is 14 amino acids long. The V and J ends lost 2 bases and 4 bases respectively, with 8 bases between them. The germline CDR1 and CDR2 sequences are MNHNY and SVGAGI (reference sequence).

V usage is TRBV7-9 and J usage is TRBJ2-3, with 8 nucleotides matching TRBD2. CDR3 length equals 15 residues. The germline CDR1 and CDR2 sequences are SEHNR and FQNEAQ (reference sequence). The J segment lost 5 bases and the V segment lost 4 bases, leaving 8 bases of the junction unmatched. The DNA for the CDR3 is TGTGCCAGCAGCTCTTTGGCGGGGGGTAAAGATACGCAGTATTTT. This sequence encodes CASSSLAGGKDTQYF. Full variable domain (outside the CDR3, taken from reference TRBV7-9 and TRBJ2-3): DTGVSQNPRHKITKRGQNVTFRCDPISEHNRLYWYRQTLGQGPEFLTYFQNEAQLEKSRLLSDRFSAERPKGSFSTLEIQRTEQGDSAMYLCASSSLAGGKDTQYFGPGTRLTVL.

V and J are TRBV10-2 and TRBJ1-5; 11 bases match TRBD1. Unmatched junction bases numbered 5, after V lost 6 bases and J lost 4 bases. The V gene's germline CDR1 is WSHSY and CDR2 SAAADI. CDR3 length equals 15 residues. CDR3 protein: CASRGTGGWNQPQHF. For the CDR3, the DNA is TGCGCCAGCAGGGGGACAGGGGGTTGGAATCAGCCCCAGCATTTT.

The genes are TRBV7-2 and TRBJ1-2; D perhaps matches TRBD1 (5 bases). Germline V gene sequence: CDR1 SGHTA, CDR2 FQGNSA. The CDR3 spans 15 residues. V was cut by 3 bases and J by 0 bases, with 11 bases left in between. The CDR3 coding sequence is TGTGCCAGCAGCTTCGACAGCGCAGCTAACTATGGCTACACCTTC. It codes for CASSFDSAANYGYTF.

The chain employs TRBV14 and TRBJ2-2, with D maybe TRBD1 (5 bases). This CDR3 is built from 14 residues. Germline lookup yields CDR1 SGHDN and CDR2 FVKESK. The V gene lost 2 bases and the J gene lost 1 base, with 5 bases spanning the gap. The DNA for the CDR3 is TGTGCCAGCAGCCAAAGGGGGAACACCGGGGAGCTGTTTTTT. Translating it yields CASSQRGNTGELFF.

V is TRBV21-1 and J is TRBJ1-2; the D call TRBD1 from the table was never checked on the DNA. TRBV21-1 is described as a pseudogene. This CDR3 contains 16 residues. The CDR3, as DNA: TGTGCCAGCAGCACTCGACAGGGTTTCAGCATGCGTGGCTACACCTTC. It translates to CASSTRQGFSMRGYTF.

The chain links TRBV14 to TRBJ1-1; 9 positions agree with TRBD1. The V gene's germline CDR1 is SGHDN and CDR2 FVKESK. The J segment lost 10 bases and the V segment lost 3 bases, leaving 6 bases of the junction unmatched. The CDR3 contains 13 residues. This chain's CDR3 is CASSHTGTGRAFF. CDR3 DNA: TGTGCCAGCAGCCATACCGGGACAGGGAGAGCTTTCTTT.

The chain has TRBV20-1 and TRBJ2-5; D possibly corresponds to TRBD1 (5 bases). Between the trimmed V and J ends, which lost 3 bases and 5 bases, there was a span of 10 bases. The CDR3 contains 12 residues. The germline CDR1 and CDR2 sequences are DFQATT and SNEGSKA (reference sequence). The chain's CDR3 is CSASSGLETQYF. CDR3 DNA sequence: TGCAGTGCTAGTTCAGGGCTGGAGACCCAGTACTTC.

This clone was picked up one time. This CDR3 is CASSSTGTGYRPFF. The CDR3, as DNA: TGTGCCAGCAGTTCGACCGGGACAGGGTATCGACCGTTCTTC. The rearrangement links TRBV27 to TRBJ2-1, with 9 bases matching TRBD1. The CDR3 runs 14 residues. The germline V gene encodes CDR1 MNHEY and CDR2 SMNVEV (reference sequence). V trimming: 4 bases; J trimming: 15 bases; junction bases outside the gene matches: 13.

The chain has TRBV30 and TRBJ2-5; tentative D call: TRBD1 (5 bases). CDR1 GTSNPN and CDR2 SVGIG come from the germline V gene (reference sequence). Trimming removed 1 base at V and 3 bases at J, with 9 bases between. CDR3 length equals 13 residues. As DNA, the CDR3 is TGTGCCTGGAGTGCTATCAGGGAAGAGACCCAGTACTTC. Amino acids: CAWSAIREETQYF. The full variable domain, its missing parts supplied by reference TRBV30 and TRBJ2-5, is SQTIHQWPATLVQPVGSPLSLECTVEGTSNPNLYWYRQAAGRGLQLLFYSVGIGQISSEVPQNLSASRPQDRQFILSSKKLLLSDSGFYLCAWSAIREETQYFGPGTRLLVL.

The chain couples TRBV2 to TRBJ1-2; 7 nucleotides align to TRBD1. J gave up 4 bases and V 4 bases, and 3 bases lay outside the gene matches. From germline, CDR1 is SNHLY and CDR2 FYNNEI. The CDR3 contains 13 residues. The CDR3 spells CASSAGQRYGYTF. As DNA, the CDR3 is TGTGCCAGCAGTGCGGGACAGCGCTATGGCTACACCTTC.

This clone appeared a single time. V usage is TRBV10-3 and J usage is TRBJ2-7; maybe TRBD1 (5 bases). V dropped 10 bases and J dropped 0 bases, with 16 bases sitting between them. The CDR3 sequence is 14 residues long. In germline, CDR1 is ENHRY, CDR2 SYGVKD. CDR3: CATRSRVTSYEQYF. CDR3 nucleotide sequence: TGTGCCACAAGAAGCAGGGTTACCTCCTACGAGCAGTACTTC.

This clone has a single count. The J gene is TRBJ1-4, the V gene TRBV5-6; a possible D gene is TRBD1 (6 bases). The length of the CDR3 is 13 residues. Germline loops: CDR1 SGHDT, CDR2 YYEEEE. Trimming took 5 bases from V and 8 from J, leaving 13 bases between them. CDR3 residues: CASSSQGKEKLFF. The CDR3, as DNA: TGTGCCAGCAGTTCACAGGGTAAAGAAAAACTGTTTTTT.

This chain links TRBV5-1 with TRBJ1-1, with TRBD1 matching over 8 bases. CDR1 is SGHRS and CDR2 is YFSETQ in the germline V gene. The CDR3 consists of 14 residues. Trimming cost V 3 bases and J 5 bases; bases outside gene matches: 6. The CDR3 region is CASSSGQEGTEAFF. As DNA, the CDR3 is TGCGCCAGCAGCTCGGGACAGGAAGGGACTGAAGCTTTCTTT.

The chain employs TRBV7-2 and TRBJ1-6, with D maybe TRBD1 (6 bases). Trimming removed 2 bases at V and 9 bases at J, with 14 bases between. Germline-derived CDR1 and CDR2 are SGHTA and FQGNSA. The CDR3 spans 15 residues. DNA of the CDR3: TGTGCCAGCAGCTTACGGACAGAAGTTGGTTCACCCCTCCACTTT. It encodes CASSLRTEVGSPLHF.

The DNA for the CDR3 is TGTGCCAGCAGTCCCACAGGGAAGGGGTCCTACAATGAGCAGTTCTTC. Its translation: CASSPTGKGSYNEQFF. The J gene is TRBJ2-1, the V gene TRBV28, with D perhaps TRBD1 (6 bases). CDR3 length: 16 residues. V lost 5 bases to trimming and J lost 1 base, with 15 bases between them. CDR1 and CDR2 (germline): MDHEN, SYDVKM.

V and J are TRBV27 and TRBJ2-5; D gene unclear. Germline loops: CDR1 MNHEY, CDR2 SMNVEV (reference sequence). V lost 4 bases, J lost 0 bases, and 12 bases lay in between. CDR3 length: 15 residues. The CDR3 DNA follows: TGTGCCAGCAGTTGGTCACACCAGTACCAAGAGACCCAGTACTTC. As protein: CASSWSHQYQETQYF.

V is TRBV21-1 and J is TRBJ1-5; the table's TRBD1 call for D was not verified on the DNA. TRBV21-1 is labeled a pseudogene. The CDR3 covers 18 residues. CDR3 residues: CASSKGQRQGVRNQPQHF. CDR3 bases: TGTGCCAGCAGCAAAGGTCAGAGACAGGGTGTTCGCAATCAGCCCCAGCATTTT.